This TCR beta chain was retrieved from a study of beta chain features in type 1 diabetes. Study-level points and caveats: Naive, central memory and regulatory TCRB repertoires appeared more similar among patients than healthy donors. There were fewer insertions and more deletions at the VDJ junctions of type 1 diabetes patients. TCRB CDR3s were moderately but significantly shorter in Type 1 diabetes patients in all four CD4+ subsets.

Details on this clone: The target antigen is unknown. Other DNA sequences from this sample encode an identical CDR3 as well.

Sequenced material consisted of expressed TCRB transcripts (all of the isolated RNA was reverse transcribed). An average of around 3.4 million reads was obtained for naive, central memory and regulatory T cell samples. Produced via immunoSEQ multiplex PCR; TCRdb's table is partial and in-frame only. The sample shows some 270,000 clones, 11% of them seen only once. Each sorted population was over 98% pure. The CDR3 is 13 amino acids. Germline CDR1 reads SEHNR; CDR2 reads FQNEAQ (reference sequence). The germline V and J ends were trimmed by 5 bases and 5 bases, with 10 bases remaining between them. The source is a man aged 25-45 years with type 1 diabetes. The sequencing input was naive CD4+ T cells from blood. The rearrangement uses TRBV7-9 and TRBJ1-5; the D is unclear. CDR3 residues: CASSLETDQPQHF. DNA of the CDR3: TGTGCCAGCAGCCTCGAAACTGATCAGCCCCAGCATTTT.